The T cell receptor beta chain under discussion was sequenced for a study of cytomegalovirus exposure and HLA in healthy donors. Germline loops: CDR1 SGHKS, CDR2 YYEKEE (reference sequence). The length of the CDR3 is 16 residues. The ends were cut back, 1 base at V and 0 bases at J, with 8 bases in the middle. The PCR ran on 60 Vbeta and 13 Jbeta primers. The assay was immunoSEQ multiplex PCR, and TCRdb's table has in-frame clones only and misses some. This sample carries approximately 150,000 clones, around 72% of them seen once, and the ten largest clones take approximately 2.1%. This TCR was recovered from a man aged 40-55 years in good health and CMV-seronegative. The chain carries TRBV5-5 and TRBJ2-6; D is possibly TRBD1 (5 bases). Sequenced input: PBMCs. CDR3 loop: CASSLTGPSGANVLTF. CDR3 DNA: TGTGCCAGCAGCTTGACAGGCCCCTCTGGGGCCAACGTCCTGACTTTC.